These 17 T cell receptor beta chains share one sample of origin, sequenced in a study of blood T cells in healthy people across ages. For the second PCR, which ran for roughly 6 to 12 cycles, a sample-barcoded 5' primer and a J-beta primer mix were used. MiXCR, applied by TCRdb to the 5' RACE reads, yields one record per CDR3 protein. Of about 1.7 million distinct CDR3 sequences listed, 28% are singletons. The sample taken for sequencing was blood. The source is a young woman in good health.

The chain is built from TRBV27 and TRBJ1-1; D not resolved. The V gene's germline CDR1 is MNHEY and CDR2 SMNVEV (reference sequence). This CDR3 region has 15 residues. Trimming took off 6 bases at V and 8 bases at J, with 22 bases between the two ends. The CDR3 DNA follows: TGTGCCAGCAGCACGAGATCAGGTGGCTCCGGGGAAGCTTTCTTT. Translation gives CASSTRSGGSGEAFF.

As DNA, the CDR3 is TGTGCCAGCAGTTACTCCAGGGGACAGGGCAATTCACCCCTCCACTTT. Its protein product is CASSYSRGQGNSPLHF. The chain combines TRBV6-5 with TRBJ1-6, with TRBD1 identical over 9 bases. CDR3 length: 16 amino acids. Per germline, CDR1 MNHEY and CDR2 SVGAGI. Unmatched junction bases numbered 4, after V lost 0 bases and J lost 7 bases.

V is TRBV4-3 and J is TRBJ2-5; D might be TRBD1 (8 bases). This CDR3 is built from 15 residues. The V gene lost 3 bases and the J gene lost 3 bases, with 14 bases spanning the gap. The germline gives CDR1 LGHNA, CDR2 YSLEER. The CDR3 DNA sequence: TGCGCCAGCAGCCAGGGTACAGGGGGGGAAGAGACCCAGTACTTC. It is translated as CASSQGTGGEETQYF.

This clonotype was found many times. This chain links TRBV5-1 with TRBJ2-7; D possibly corresponds to TRBD1 (5 bases). Deletions cut 0 bases from V and 10 bases from J, with 14 bases between. The CDR3 covers 13 residues. The germline gives CDR1 SGHRS, CDR2 YFSETQ. The CDR3 region has the DNA TGCGCCAGCAGCTTGGGGAAGGGGCAGGAACAGTACTTC. Its protein is CASSLGKGQEQYF.

This clonotype was observed at least ten times. This rearrangement joins TRBV29-1 to TRBJ2-5; 15 bases fit TRBD2. Per the germline V gene, CDR1 is SQVTM and CDR2 is ANQGSEA. The J segment lost 5 bases and the V segment lost 7 bases, leaving 5 bases of the junction unmatched. The CDR3 spans 14 residues. The CDR3 DNA sequence: TGCAGCGCCCAAGGACTAGCGGGAGGGGAGACCCAGTACTTC. This sequence encodes CSAQGLAGGETQYF.

This sequence joins TRBV20-1 and TRBJ2-5; TRBD2 aligns across 14 bases. V trimming: 4 bases; J trimming: 5 bases; junction bases outside the gene matches: 6. Germline CDR1 and CDR2: DFQATT and SNEGSKA (reference sequence). This CDR3 contains 15 residues. Written as DNA, the CDR3 is TGCAGTGCTAAGACTAGCGGGAGGGCCGGGGAGACCCAGTACTTC. It translates to CSAKTSGRAGETQYF.

The chain uses TRBV15 and TRBJ2-1, with 7 bases identical to TRBD2. J was trimmed by 4 bases and V by 3 bases; bases with no gene match: 12. Germline assignment: CDR1 LNHNV and CDR2 YYDKDF (reference sequence). The CDR3 consists of 17 residues. CDR3 residues: CATSSAGTTWGYNEQFF. The DNA for the CDR3 is TGTGCCACCAGCAGTGCCGGGACTACCTGGGGGTACAATGAGCAGTTCTTC.

This clonotype was seen only a few times. A junction end diverges from the germline sequence, so it may reflect a read error. The chain carries TRBV4-1 and TRBJ2-3; D remains ambiguous. Germline V gene data show CDR1 as MGHRA and CDR2 as YSYEKL. CDR3 length equals 13 residues. CDR3 loop: CACSQSTADTRYF. The CDR3, as DNA: TGCGCCTGCAGCCAATCGACCGCAGATACGCGGTATTTT.

The rearrangement links TRBV20-1 to TRBJ2-6; D could derive from TRBD1 or TRBD2 (6 bases each). V was shortened by 0 bases and J by 1 base, with 25 bases between the two germline ends. The CDR3 loop spans 21 amino acids. The germline gives CDR1 DFQATT, CDR2 SNEGSKA (reference sequence). The CDR3 loop reads CSARDSVSLGGATSGANVLTF. Written as DNA, the CDR3 is TGCAGTGCTAGAGATTCCGTGTCTCTGGGGGGCGCTACTTCTGGGGCCAACGTCCTGACTTTC.

In nucleotides, the CDR3 is TGTGCCAGCAGCCCACCCGGGACTAGCGGGGCCTACAATGAGCAGTTCTTC. Translated: CASSPPGTSGAYNEQFF. The genes are TRBV2 and TRBJ2-1; 13 positions match TRBD2. The CDR3 is 17 residues long. V dropped 6 bases and J dropped 2; count of bases not matched to a gene: 7. CDR1 and CDR2 from the germline V gene are SNHLY and FYNNEI. Using reference TRBV2 and TRBJ2-1 for the parts outside the CDR3, the full variable domain is EPEVTQTPSHQVTQMGQEVILRCVPISNHLYFYWYRQILGQKVEFLVSFYNNEISEKSEIFDDQFSVERPDGSNFTLKIRSTKLEDSAMYFCASSPPGTSGAYNEQFFGPGTRLTVL.

V gene TRBV10-3 combines with J gene TRBJ1-1; tentative D call: TRBD1 (5 bases). Trimming stripped 9 bases from V and 2 bases from J, with 13 bases between. This CDR3 contains 13 residues. Germline-derived CDR1 and CDR2 are ENHRY and SYGVKD. CDR3 in DNA: TGTGCCATGGGTTTGGGACCCAACACTGAAGCTTTCTTT. It is translated as CAMGLGPNTEAFF.

Of note for this clonotype: A single base separates this from a much larger clone, so it may be a read error. The chain links TRBV9 to TRBJ2-1, with 13 bases matching TRBD2. CDR3 size: 16 residues. Per germline, CDR1 SGDLS and CDR2 YYNGEE. V lost 1 base, J lost 9 bases, and 7 bases stayed unmatched. CDR3: CASSVTGTSGASEQFF. In DNA, the CDR3 is TGTGCCAGCAGCGTAACCGGGACTAGCGGGGCAAGTGAGCAGTTCTTC.

On this clonotype itself: A much bigger clone sits one base away, suggesting this may be a read error. The rearrangement links TRBV12-3 or TRBV12-4 to TRBJ2-1; maybe TRBD2 (5 bases). The length of the CDR3 is 15 residues. V shed 1 base and J shed 10 bases, with 17 bases lying between them. CDR3 DNA sequence: TGTGCCAGCAGTTTAGTTTCTAGCTCCCCAGCCGAGCAGTTCTTC. Translation gives CASSLVSSSPAEQFF.

This chain joins TRBV29-1 and TRBJ1-2; D is ambiguous. Germline CDR1 is SQVTM and CDR2 is ANQGSEA. Trimming took off 7 bases at V and 8 bases at J, with 17 bases between the two ends. This CDR3 spans 12 amino acids. In DNA form, the CDR3 reads TGCAGCGCAAACAAGGAGAGCGGGGGCTACACCTTC. This encodes CSANKESGGYTF.

This clonotype has ten or more counts. The chain uses TRBV18 and TRBJ2-7, with D tentatively TRBD1 (5 bases). There are 13 residues in the CDR3. CDR1 is KGHSH and CDR2 is LQKENI in the germline V gene. V dropped 2 bases and J dropped 6 bases, with 11 bases sitting between them. The CDR3 protein is CASSPIGEGEQYF. CDR3 bases: TGTGCCAGCTCACCAATAGGGGAAGGCGAGCAGTACTTC.

This clonotype was seen only a few times. The rearrangement links TRBV2 to TRBJ2-1; TRBD1 matches at 10 bases. In germline, CDR1 is SNHLY, CDR2 FYNNEI. The ends lost 4 bases at V and 4 bases at J; junction bases unmatched: 4. The CDR3 length is 15 residues. The CDR3 reads CASSVWGQGYNEQFF. In DNA, the CDR3 is TGTGCCAGCAGTGTCTGGGGACAGGGGTACAATGAGCAGTTCTTC.

The genes are TRBV2 and TRBJ1-5; D is uncertain. The CDR3 is 13 amino acids. Germline V gives CDR1 SNHLY, CDR2 FYNNEI. V shed 5 bases and J shed 0 bases, with 5 bases lying between them. The CDR3 sequence: CASSQSSNQPQHF. In nucleotides, the CDR3 is TGTGCCAGCAGTCAGAGTAGCAATCAGCCCCAGCATTTT.